The 15 T cell receptor beta chains below come from one sample, sequenced in a study of T-cell memory formation after mild COVID-19. From the 5' RACE reads, TCRdb called clonotypes with MiXCR, one entry per CDR3 protein. This sample yields around 140,000 distinct CDR3 sequences, of which under 25% are seen a single time; around 2.4% belongs to the top ten. The sequenced sample consisted of PBMCs or a T cell subset sorted from them (not recorded which). Source of these receptors: an adult woman who had mild COVID-19 (a few samples of this study predate the infection). Cell type and time point are not known.

A single count supports this clonotype. The rearrangement links TRBV29-1 to TRBJ2-1; 11 bases map to TRBD2. The CDR3 runs to 13 residues. In germline, CDR1 is SQVTM, CDR2 ANQGSEA. The junction had 4 bases not matched to a gene; V was cut back by 5 bases and J by 7 bases. The CDR3 bases are TGCAGCGTTAGGGCTAGCGGGAGGAATGAGCAGTTCTTC. It specifies CSVRASGRNEQFF.

V usage is TRBV30 and J usage is TRBJ2-3; 7 bases fit TRBD1. Trimming at V came to 0 bases and at J to 4 bases, leaving 4 bases not matched to a gene. Germline loops: CDR1 GTSNPN, CDR2 SVGIG (reference sequence). The CDR3 has 14 amino acids. CDR3 sequence (DNA): TGTGCCTGGAGTGTATCAGGGGGTTCAGATACGCAGTATTTT. Protein: CAWSVSGGSDTQYF.

V gene TRBV5-4 combines with J gene TRBJ2-5; 14 nucleotides agree with TRBD2. There are 18 residues in the CDR3. After removal of 3 bases from V and 4 bases from J, the junction contained 11 bases not matched to a gene. Germline values: CDR1 SGHNT, CDR2 YYREEE (reference sequence). CDR3 in DNA: TGTGCCAGCAGCTACCTGACTAGCGGGAGGGCCAACGGAGAGACCCAGTACTTC. It codes for CASSYLTSGRANGETQYF.

CDR3 DNA: TGCAGCGCTCCGTTATGGGGCTACACCTTC. Translating it yields CSAPLWGYTF. The V gene is TRBV20-1, the J gene TRBJ1-2; D is ambiguous. CDR1 and CDR2 (germline): DFQATT, SNEGSKA (reference sequence). The CDR3 is made up of 10 amino acids.

J is TRBJ1-1 and V is TRBV12-3 or TRBV12-4, with a possible D match to TRBD1 (5 bases). The germline V and J ends were trimmed by 5 bases and 0 bases, with 10 bases remaining between them. CDR3 length: 14 residues. The CDR3 region is CASSRQSVNTEAFF. The CDR3 DNA reads as TGTGCCAGCAGTCGACAGTCTGTGAACACTGAAGCTTTCTTT.

This clonotype was counted between two and nine times. The chain is built from TRBV24-1 and TRBJ1-1; no clear D. Germline V CDR1 and CDR2: KGHDR, SFDVKD. Trimming took 5 bases from V and 7 from J, leaving 16 bases between them. CDR3 length equals 14 residues. Written as DNA, the CDR3 is TGTGCCACCAGTGGCACGCACGGGGATAATGAAGCTTTCTTT. This translates into CATSGTHGDNEAFF.

The chain links TRBV15 to TRBJ2-1; 9 positions match TRBD1. This CDR3 contains 17 residues. Germline loops: CDR1 LNHNV, CDR2 YYDKDF (reference sequence). The J segment lost 2 bases and the V segment lost 1 base, leaving 6 bases of the junction unmatched. DNA for the CDR3: TGTGCCACCAGCAGAGGATCCGGACAGGGGCCCTACAATGAGCAGTTCTTC. It is translated as CATSRGSGQGPYNEQFF.

In this sample, this clonotype turned up a few times. This rearrangement joins TRBV7-2 to TRBJ2-3; the D gene is possibly TRBD2 (6 bases). Germline lookup yields CDR1 SGHTA and CDR2 FQGNSA. The CDR3 spans 16 residues. The ends were cut back, 5 bases at V and 1 base at J, with 16 bases in the middle. This CDR3 is CASSNGMASGTDTQYF. The CDR3 DNA reads TGTGCCAGCAGCAACGGAATGGCTAGCGGCACAGATACGCAGTATTTT.

The genes are TRBV21-1 and TRBJ1-2; the table names TRBD1, a call not compared with the DNA. TRBV21-1 is tagged as a pseudogene. The CDR3 has 13 amino acids. CDR3 amino acids: CASLRGLCYGYTF. Written as DNA, the CDR3 is TGTGCCAGCCTCCGGGGTCTCTGCTATGGCTACACCTTC.

This clonotype has just a few counts. V usage is TRBV25-1 and J usage is TRBJ2-1; D unclear. Per the germline V gene, CDR1 is MGHDK and CDR2 is SYGVNS. There are 14 residues in the CDR3. The germline V and J ends were trimmed by 4 bases and 10 bases, with 17 bases remaining between them. The CDR3 nucleotides read TGTGCCAGCAGTGCAGCAATAGAATGGGCAGAGCAGTTCTTC. Protein: CASSAAIEWAEQFF.

The chain is built from TRBV20-1 and TRBJ1-5; TRBD1 aligns across 9 bases. Trimming took 0 bases from V and 7 from J; bases not matched to a gene: 7. This CDR3 has 15 residues. The V gene's germline CDR1 is DFQATT and CDR2 SNEGSKA (reference sequence). DNA for the CDR3: TGCAGTGCTAGAGACCCGGGACAGGGCGCCCAGCCCCAGCATTTT. Protein sequence: CSARDPGQGAQPQHF.

This clonotype has more than one count but fewer than ten. The chain combines TRBV30 with TRBJ1-2, with TRBD1 as a possible D gene (5 bases). From germline, CDR1 is GTSNPN and CDR2 SVGIG (reference sequence). Trimming shortened V by 0 bases and J by 4 bases, and 6 bases separated the two germline ends. This CDR3 is built from 12 residues. The CDR3 DNA reads TGTGCCTGGAGTGTAGGGACCTATGGCTACACCTTC. It translates to CAWSVGTYGYTF.

This sequence joins TRBV7-3 and TRBJ2-1; 11 nucleotides align to TRBD2. The CDR3 loop spans 16 amino acids. V was clipped by 5 bases and J by 5 bases; unmatched bases: 8. Germline V lookup: CDR1 SGHTA, CDR2 FQGTGA. The CDR3 is CASSLAGTSGDNEQFF. The CDR3 region has the DNA TGTGCCAGCAGCCTCGCCGGGACTAGCGGCGACAATGAGCAGTTCTTC.

The chain employs TRBV5-1 and TRBJ2-2; 8 nucleotides match TRBD2. This CDR3 spans 15 amino acids. CDR1 and CDR2 (germline): SGHRS, YFSETQ. After removal of 4 bases from V and 2 bases from J, the junction contained 4 bases not matched to a gene. For the CDR3, the DNA is TGCGCCAGCAGCATCGGGAGGGGAAACACCGGGGAGCTGTTTTTT. It encodes CASSIGRGNTGELFF. Using reference TRBV5-1 and TRBJ2-2 for the parts outside the CDR3, the full variable domain is KAGVTQTPRYLIKTRGQQVTLSCSPISGHRSVSWYQQTPGQGLQFLFEYFSETQRNKGNFPGRFSGRQFSNSRSEMNVSTLELGDSALYLCASSIGRGNTGELFFGEGSRLTVL.

The V and J genes are TRBV27 and TRBJ1-6; D uncertain. CDR1 is MNHEY and CDR2 is SMNVEV in the germline V gene (reference sequence). Trimming pared 0 bases from V and 8 bases from J, leaving 11 bases between. The CDR3 consists of 15 residues. The CDR3 sequence is CASSLSVNSYSPLHF. The DNA for the CDR3 is TGTGCCAGCAGTTTATCGGTAAACTCCTATTCACCCCTCCACTTT.